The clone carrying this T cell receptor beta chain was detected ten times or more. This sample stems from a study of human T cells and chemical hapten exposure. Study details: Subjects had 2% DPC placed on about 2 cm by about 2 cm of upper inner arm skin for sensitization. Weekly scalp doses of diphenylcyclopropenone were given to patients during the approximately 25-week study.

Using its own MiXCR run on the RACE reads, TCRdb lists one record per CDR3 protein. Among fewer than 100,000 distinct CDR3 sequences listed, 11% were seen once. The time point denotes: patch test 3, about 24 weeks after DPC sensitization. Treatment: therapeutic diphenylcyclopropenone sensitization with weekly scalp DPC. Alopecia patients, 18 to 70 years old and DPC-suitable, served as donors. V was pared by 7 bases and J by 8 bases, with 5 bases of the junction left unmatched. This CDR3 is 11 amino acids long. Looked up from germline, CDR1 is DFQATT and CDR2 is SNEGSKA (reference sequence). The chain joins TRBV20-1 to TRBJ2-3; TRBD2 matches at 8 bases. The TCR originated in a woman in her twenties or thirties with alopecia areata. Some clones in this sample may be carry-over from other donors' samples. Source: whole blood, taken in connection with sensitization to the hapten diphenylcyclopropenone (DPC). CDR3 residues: CSGTSSGTQYF. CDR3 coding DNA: TGCAGTGGGACTAGCTCGGGTACGCAGTATTTT.